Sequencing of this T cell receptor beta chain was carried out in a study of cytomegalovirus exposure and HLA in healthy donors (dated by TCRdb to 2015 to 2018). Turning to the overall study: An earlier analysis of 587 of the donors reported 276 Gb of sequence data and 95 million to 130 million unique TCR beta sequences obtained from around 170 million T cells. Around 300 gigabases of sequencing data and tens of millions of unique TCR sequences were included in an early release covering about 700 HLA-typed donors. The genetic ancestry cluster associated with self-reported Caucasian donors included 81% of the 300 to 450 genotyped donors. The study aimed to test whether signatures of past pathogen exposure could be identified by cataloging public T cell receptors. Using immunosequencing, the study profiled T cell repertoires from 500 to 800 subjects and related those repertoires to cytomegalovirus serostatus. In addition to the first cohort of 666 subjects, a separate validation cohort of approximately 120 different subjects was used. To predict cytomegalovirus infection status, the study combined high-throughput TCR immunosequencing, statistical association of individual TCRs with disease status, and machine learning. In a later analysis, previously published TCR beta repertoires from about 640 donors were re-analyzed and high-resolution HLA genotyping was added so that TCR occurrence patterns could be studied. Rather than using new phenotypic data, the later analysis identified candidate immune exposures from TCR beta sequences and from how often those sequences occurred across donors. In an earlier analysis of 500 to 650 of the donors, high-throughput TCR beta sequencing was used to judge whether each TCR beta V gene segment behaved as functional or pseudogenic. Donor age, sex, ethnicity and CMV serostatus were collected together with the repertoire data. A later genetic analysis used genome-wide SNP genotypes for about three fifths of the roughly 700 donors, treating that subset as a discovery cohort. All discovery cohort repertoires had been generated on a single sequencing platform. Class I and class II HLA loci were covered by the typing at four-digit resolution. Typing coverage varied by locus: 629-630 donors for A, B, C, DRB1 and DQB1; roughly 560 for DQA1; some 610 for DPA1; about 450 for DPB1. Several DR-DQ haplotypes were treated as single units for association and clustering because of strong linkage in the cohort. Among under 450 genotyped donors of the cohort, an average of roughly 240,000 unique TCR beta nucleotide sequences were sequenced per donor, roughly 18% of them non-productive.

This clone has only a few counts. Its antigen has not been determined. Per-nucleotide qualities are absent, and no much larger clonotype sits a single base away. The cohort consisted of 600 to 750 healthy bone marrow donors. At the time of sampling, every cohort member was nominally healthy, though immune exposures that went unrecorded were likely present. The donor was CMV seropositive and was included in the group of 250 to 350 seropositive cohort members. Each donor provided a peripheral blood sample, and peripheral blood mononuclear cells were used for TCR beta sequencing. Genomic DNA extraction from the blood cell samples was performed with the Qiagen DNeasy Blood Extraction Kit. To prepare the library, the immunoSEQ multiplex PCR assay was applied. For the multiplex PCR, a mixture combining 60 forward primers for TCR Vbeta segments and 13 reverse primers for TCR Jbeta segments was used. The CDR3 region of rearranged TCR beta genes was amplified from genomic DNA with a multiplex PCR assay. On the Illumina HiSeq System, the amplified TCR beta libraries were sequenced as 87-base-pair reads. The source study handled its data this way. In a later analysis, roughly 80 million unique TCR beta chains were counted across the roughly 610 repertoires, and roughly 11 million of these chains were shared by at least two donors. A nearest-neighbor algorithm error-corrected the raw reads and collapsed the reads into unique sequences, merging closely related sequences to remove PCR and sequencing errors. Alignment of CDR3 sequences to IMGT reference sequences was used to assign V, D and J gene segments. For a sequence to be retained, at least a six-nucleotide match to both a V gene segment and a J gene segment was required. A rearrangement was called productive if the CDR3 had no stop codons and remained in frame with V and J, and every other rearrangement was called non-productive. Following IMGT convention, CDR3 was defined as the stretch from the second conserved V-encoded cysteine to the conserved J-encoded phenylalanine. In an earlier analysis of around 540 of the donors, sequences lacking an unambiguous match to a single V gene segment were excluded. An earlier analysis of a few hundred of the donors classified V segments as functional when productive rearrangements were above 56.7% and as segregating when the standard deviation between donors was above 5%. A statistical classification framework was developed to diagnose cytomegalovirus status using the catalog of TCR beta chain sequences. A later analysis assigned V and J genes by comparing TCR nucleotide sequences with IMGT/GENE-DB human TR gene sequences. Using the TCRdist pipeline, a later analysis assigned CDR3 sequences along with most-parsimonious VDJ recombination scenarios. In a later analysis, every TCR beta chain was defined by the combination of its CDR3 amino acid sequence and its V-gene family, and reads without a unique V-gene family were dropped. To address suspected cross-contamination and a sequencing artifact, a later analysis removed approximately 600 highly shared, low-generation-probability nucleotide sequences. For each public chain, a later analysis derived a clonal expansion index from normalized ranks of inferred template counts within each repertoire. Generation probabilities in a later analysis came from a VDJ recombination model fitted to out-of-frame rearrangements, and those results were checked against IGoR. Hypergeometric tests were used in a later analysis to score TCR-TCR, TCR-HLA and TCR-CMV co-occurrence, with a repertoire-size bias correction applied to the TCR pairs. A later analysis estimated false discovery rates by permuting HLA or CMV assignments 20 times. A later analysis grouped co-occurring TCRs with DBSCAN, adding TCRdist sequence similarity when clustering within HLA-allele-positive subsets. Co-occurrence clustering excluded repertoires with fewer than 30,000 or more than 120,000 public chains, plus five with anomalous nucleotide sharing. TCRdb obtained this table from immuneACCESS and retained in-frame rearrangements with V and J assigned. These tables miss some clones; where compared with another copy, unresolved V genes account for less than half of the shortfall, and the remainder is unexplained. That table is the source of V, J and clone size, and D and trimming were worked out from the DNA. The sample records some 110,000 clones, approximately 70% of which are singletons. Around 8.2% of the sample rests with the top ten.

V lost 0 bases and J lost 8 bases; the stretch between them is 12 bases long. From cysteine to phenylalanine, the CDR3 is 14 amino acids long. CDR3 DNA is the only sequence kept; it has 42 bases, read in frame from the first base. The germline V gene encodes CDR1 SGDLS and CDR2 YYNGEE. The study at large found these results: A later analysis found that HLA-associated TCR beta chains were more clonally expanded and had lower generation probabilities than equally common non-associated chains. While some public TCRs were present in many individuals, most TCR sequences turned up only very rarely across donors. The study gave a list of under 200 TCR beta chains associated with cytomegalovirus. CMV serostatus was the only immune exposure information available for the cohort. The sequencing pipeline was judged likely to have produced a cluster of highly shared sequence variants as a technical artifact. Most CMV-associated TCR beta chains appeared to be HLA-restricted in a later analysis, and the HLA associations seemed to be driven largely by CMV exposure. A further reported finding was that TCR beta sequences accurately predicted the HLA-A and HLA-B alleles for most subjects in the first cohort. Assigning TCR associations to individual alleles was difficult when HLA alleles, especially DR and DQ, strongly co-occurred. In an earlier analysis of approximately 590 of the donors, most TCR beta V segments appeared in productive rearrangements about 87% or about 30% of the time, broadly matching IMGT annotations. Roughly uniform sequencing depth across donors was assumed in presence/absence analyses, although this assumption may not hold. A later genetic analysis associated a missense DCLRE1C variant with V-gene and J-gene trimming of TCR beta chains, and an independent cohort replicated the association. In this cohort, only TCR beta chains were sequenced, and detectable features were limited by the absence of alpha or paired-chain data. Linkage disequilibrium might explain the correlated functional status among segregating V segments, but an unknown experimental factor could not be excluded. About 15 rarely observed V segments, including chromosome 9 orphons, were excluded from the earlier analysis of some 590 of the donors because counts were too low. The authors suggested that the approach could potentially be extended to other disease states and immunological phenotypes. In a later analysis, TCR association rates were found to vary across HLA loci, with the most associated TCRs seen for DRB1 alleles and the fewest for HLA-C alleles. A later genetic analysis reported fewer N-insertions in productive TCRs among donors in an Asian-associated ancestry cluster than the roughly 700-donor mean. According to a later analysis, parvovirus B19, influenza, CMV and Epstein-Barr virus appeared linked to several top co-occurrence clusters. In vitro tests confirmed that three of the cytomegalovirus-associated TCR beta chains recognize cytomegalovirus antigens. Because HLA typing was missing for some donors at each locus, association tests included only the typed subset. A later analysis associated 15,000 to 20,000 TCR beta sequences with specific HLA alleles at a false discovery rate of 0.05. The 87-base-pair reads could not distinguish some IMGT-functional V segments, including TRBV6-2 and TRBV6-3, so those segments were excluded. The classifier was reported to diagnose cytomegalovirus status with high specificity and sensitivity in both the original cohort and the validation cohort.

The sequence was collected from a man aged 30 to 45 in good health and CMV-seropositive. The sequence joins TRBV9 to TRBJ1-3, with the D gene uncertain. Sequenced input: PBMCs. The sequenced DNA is TGTGCCAGCAGCGTAGAAGGGAGCGGAGACACCATATATTTT. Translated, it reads CASSVEGSGDTIYF.